The 27 T cell receptor beta chains presented below share a single source sample, sequenced in a study of blood T cell repertoires in COVID-19. TCRdb's copy holds only in-frame clones and misses some; the assay was immunoSEQ multiplex PCR. Here the sample spans about 100,000 clones, around 85% being singletons. Input material: peripheral blood. The receptors here all came from a man between 45 and 60 years old with active or convalescent COVID-19.

The gene calls are TRBV9 and TRBJ2-3; a weak D match, TRBD2 (5 bases). V was trimmed by 4 bases and J by 1 base, leaving 7 bases between them. The CDR3 totals 13 residues. From germline, CDR1 is SGDLS and CDR2 YYNGEE. The CDR3 DNA follows: TGTGCCAGCAGCTCCGGGGGCACAGATACGCAGTATTTT. This gives the protein CASSSGGTDTQYF.

The chain is built from TRBV7-8 and TRBJ1-1, with 9 bases identical to TRBD1. Germline CDR1 is SGHVS and CDR2 is FQNEAQ. With 5 bases clipped from V and 4 bases from J, the junction kept 14 bases outside the gene matches. CDR3 length: 17 amino acids. As DNA, the CDR3 is TGTGCCAGCAGCCCCCACAGGGGGCGCAGGGGTGGCACTGAAGCTTTCTTT. Translated, it gives CASSPHRGRRGGTEAFF.

V is TRBV7-9 and J is TRBJ1-3; D is ambiguous. Trimming left V 1 base short and J 0 bases short, with 7 bases between. The CDR3 is made up of 15 amino acids. Germline V lookup: CDR1 SEHNR, CDR2 FQNEAQ (reference sequence). The CDR3 sequence: CASSLVAVSGNTIYF. Written as DNA, the CDR3 is TGTGCCAGCAGCTTAGTGGCAGTCTCTGGAAACACCATATATTTT.

This sequence joins TRBV14 and TRBJ2-7; D perhaps matches TRBD2 (6 bases). Deletions cut 4 bases from V and 6 bases from J, with 10 bases between. From germline, CDR1 is SGHDN and CDR2 FVKESK. CDR3 length: 12 amino acids. DNA of the CDR3: TGTGCCAGCAGCCTATCGGGAGTCGAGCAGTACTTC. It encodes CASSLSGVEQYF.

This rearrangement joins TRBV11-3 to TRBJ1-1; TRBD1 might be the D (5 bases). In germline, CDR1 is SGHNT, CDR2 YENEEA. The CDR3 spans 13 residues. The ends were cut back, 1 base at V and 5 bases at J, with 8 bases in the middle. The CDR3 region has the DNA TGTGCCAGCAGCTTAGCGTCAGGGACTGAAGCTTTCTTT. Amino acids: CASSLASGTEAFF.

The V and J genes are TRBV15 and TRBJ2-5, with TRBD1 as a possible D gene (5 bases). The V end lost 1 base, the J end lost 3 bases, and 9 bases lay between the germline ends. Germline V gene lookup returns CDR1 LNHNV and CDR2 YYDKDF (reference sequence). The CDR3 is 14 amino acids. The CDR3 region has the DNA TGTGCCACCAGCAGAGGGGGCGCGGAAGAGACCCAGTACTTC. Encoded protein: CATSRGGAEETQYF.

The chain recombines TRBV24-1 with TRBJ1-4; weak D call: TRBD1 (6 bases). V dropped 3 bases and J dropped 7 bases, with 17 bases sitting between them. Per germline, CDR1 KGHDR and CDR2 SFDVKD. The CDR3 is made up of 16 amino acids. For the CDR3, the DNA is TGTGCCACCAGTGATGCCAATCCGGGACACCCTGAAAAACTGTTTTTT. Its protein product is CATSDANPGHPEKLFF.

The rearrangement uses TRBV7-2 and TRBJ2-7; weak D call: TRBD2 (6 bases). Germline CDR1 SGHTA, CDR2 FQGNSA. Between the trimmed V and J ends, which lost 1 base and 3 bases, there was a span of 10 bases. CDR3 length equals 14 residues. The CDR3 reads CASSLESGFYEQYF. The CDR3 nucleotides are TGTGCCAGCAGCTTAGAAAGCGGGTTCTACGAGCAGTACTTC. Looking up the rest from reference TRBV7-2 and TRBJ2-7 gives the full variable domain: GAGVSQSPSNKVTEKGKDVELRCDPISGHTALYWYRQSLGQGLEFLIYFQGNSAPDKSGLPSDRFSAERTGGSVSTLTIQRTQQEDSAVYLCASSLESGFYEQYFGPGTRLTVT.

The genes are TRBV6-6 and TRBJ1-2, with D perhaps TRBD1 (5 bases). Germline V gene lookup returns CDR1 MNHNY and CDR2 SVGAGI (reference sequence). Trimming left V 7 bases short and J 6 bases short, with 24 bases between. CDR3 length equals 16 residues. CDR3 sequence reads: CASTAKAGFLSNGYTF. The CDR3 region has the DNA TGTGCCAGCACCGCTAAAGCAGGGTTTTTATCAAATGGCTACACCTTC.

The CDR3 sequence: CASKDRNNEKLFF. CDR3 nucleotide sequence: TGTGCCAGCAAGGACAGAAATAATGAAAAACTGTTTTTT. The rearrangement uses TRBV2 and TRBJ1-4, with D perhaps matching TRBD1 (6 bases). CDR3 size: 13 residues. The V and J ends lost 7 bases and 4 bases respectively, with 10 bases between them. Germline V gene sequence: CDR1 SNHLY, CDR2 FYNNEI. The full variable domain, with the rest looked up from reference TRBV2 and TRBJ1-4, is EPEVTQTPSHQVTQMGQEVILRCVPISNHLYFYWYRQILGQKVEFLVSFYNNEISEKSEIFDDQFSVERPDGSNFTLKIRSTKLEDSAMYFCASKDRNNEKLFFGSGTQLSVL.

The rearrangement links TRBV14 to TRBJ2-5; perhaps TRBD1 as D (5 bases). The CDR3 length is 13 residues. Trimming left V 4 bases short and J 4 bases short, with 10 bases between. Germline V CDR1 and CDR2: SGHDN, FVKESK. The CDR3 DNA sequence: TGTGCCAGCAGCCGAAATACAGGAGAGACCCAGTACTTC. Its translation is CASSRNTGETQYF.

The rearrangement joins TRBV4-1 to TRBJ2-7, with 8 bases aligning to TRBD2. The CDR3 loop spans 14 amino acids. V shed 0 bases and J 4 bases; nucleotides not matched to a gene: 2. Per the germline V gene, CDR1 is MGHRA and CDR2 is YSYEKL. The CDR3 reads CASSQETGGYEQYF. The CDR3 nucleotides are TGCGCCAGCAGCCAAGAAACGGGAGGGTACGAGCAGTACTTC.

This chain uses TRBV5-8 with TRBJ2-3; TRBD1 matches at 10 bases. J was trimmed by 6 bases and V by 3 bases; bases with no gene match: 4. This CDR3 region has 14 residues. Germline loops: CDR1 SGHTS, CDR2 YDEGEE. The CDR3 here is CASSWDRGSDTQYF. CDR3 in DNA: TGTGCCAGCAGCTGGGACAGGGGCAGTGATACGCAGTATTTT.

The chain couples TRBV7-8 to TRBJ2-1, with 11 bases lining up with TRBD2. This CDR3 contains 15 residues. V dropped 4 bases and J dropped 9; count of bases not matched to a gene: 8. Germline-derived CDR1 and CDR2 are SGHVS and FQNEAQ. CDR3 amino acids: CASSSLLAGVGEQFF. CDR3 in DNA: TGTGCCAGCAGCTCGTTACTAGCGGGAGTGGGTGAGCAGTTCTTC.

This chain joins TRBV28 and TRBJ2-1, with TRBD1 matching 7 bases. Unmatched junction bases numbered 6, after V lost 6 bases and J lost 4 bases. The CDR3 runs to 14 residues. Germline V gives CDR1 MDHEN, CDR2 SYDVKM. Written as DNA, the CDR3 is TGTGCCAGCAGCACGACAGGGCTATACAATGAGCAGTTCTTC. Amino acid sequence: CASSTTGLYNEQFF.

The chain links TRBV7-9 to TRBJ2-1; D unclear. CDR3 length equals 11 residues. Germline CDR1 is SEHNR and CDR2 is FQNEAQ (reference sequence). The V gene lost 5 bases and the J gene lost 6 bases, with 5 bases spanning the gap. This CDR3 is CASSRGNEQFF. As DNA, the CDR3 is TGTGCCAGCAGCCGAGGCAATGAGCAGTTCTTC.

This chain uses TRBV7-6 with TRBJ2-7, with 11 bases identical to TRBD1. This CDR3 has 15 residues. J gave up 0 bases and V 5 bases, and 3 bases lay outside the gene matches. Germline CDR1 and CDR2: SGHVS and FNYEAQ. This CDR3 is CASSQGQGGSYEQYF. In DNA form, the CDR3 reads TGTGCCAGCAGCCAGGGACAGGGGGGCTCCTACGAGCAGTACTTC.

A remark on this clone: The sample has other DNA sequences that encode this CDR3 too. V usage is TRBV6-1 and J usage is TRBJ2-3; TRBD1 might be the D (6 bases). From germline, CDR1 is MNHNS and CDR2 SASEGT. This CDR3 has 14 residues. Trimming removed 2 bases from V and 3 bases from J, with 9 bases in between. The CDR3 loop is CASSESRGTDTQYF. CDR3 DNA sequence: TGTGCCAGCAGTGAAAGCAGGGGTACAGATACGCAGTATTTT.

In the case of this clone: The sample has other DNA sequences that encode this CDR3 too. CDR3: CASSVAGGPYEQYF. CDR3 bases: TGTGCCAGCAGCGTAGCCGGAGGACCCTACGAGCAGTACTTC. The chain couples TRBV9 to TRBJ2-7, with D tentatively TRBD2 (5 bases). The CDR3 covers 14 residues. V was clipped by 0 bases and J by 2 bases, with 9 bases between them. CDR1 is SGDLS, CDR2 YYNGEE, per germline. The variable domain in full, completed from reference TRBV9 and TRBJ2-7, reads DSGVTQTPKHLITATGQRVTLRCSPRSGDLSVYWYQQSLDQGLQFLIQYYNGEERAKGNILERFSAQQFPDLHSELNLSSLELGDSALYFCASSVAGGPYEQYFGPGTRLTVT.

This sequence joins TRBV30 and TRBJ2-2; tentatively, D is TRBD1 (6 bases). V lost 4 bases and J lost 1, with 7 bases in between. The CDR3 contains 13 residues. Germline loops: CDR1 GTSNPN, CDR2 SVGIG (reference sequence). CDR3 amino acids: CAWKGQNTGELFF. The CDR3 nucleotides are TGTGCCTGGAAGGGACAGAACACCGGGGAGCTGTTTTTT.

This CDR3 is CARVILGNQPQHF. CDR3 DNA sequence: TGTGCCAGAGTTATATTAGGCAATCAGCCCCAGCATTTT. V and J are TRBV28 and TRBJ1-5; D is ambiguous. The ends were cut back, 9 bases at V and 2 bases at J, with 11 bases in the middle. In germline, CDR1 is MDHEN, CDR2 SYDVKM. The CDR3 consists of 13 residues.

The chain is built from TRBV13 and TRBJ2-4; 9 bases are shared with TRBD1. The J segment lost 1 base and the V segment lost 5 bases, leaving 9 bases of the junction unmatched. The CDR3 length is 17 residues. Germline assignment: CDR1 PRHDT and CDR2 FYEKMQ (reference sequence). CDR3 amino acids: CASSVPGQGEAKNIQYF. The CDR3 bases are TGTGCCAGCAGCGTCCCGGGACAGGGAGAGGCCAAAAACATTCAGTACTTC.

The chain recombines TRBV12-3 or TRBV12-4 with TRBJ1-1; D gene unclear. This CDR3 comprises 13 residues. Trimming removed 1 base from V and 4 bases from J, with 7 bases in between. The CDR3 region has the DNA TGTGCCAGCAGTTTAGGGCGGTCCACTGAAGCTTTCTTT. Translation gives CASSLGRSTEAFF.

The chain uses TRBV28 and TRBJ1-2; 9 bases agree with TRBD1. The J segment lost 8 bases and the V segment lost 4 bases, leaving 11 bases of the junction unmatched. The CDR3 covers 15 residues. Germline CDR1 MDHEN, CDR2 SYDVKM. CDR3 region: CASSSPGQGFLGYTF. The CDR3, as DNA: TGTGCCAGCAGTTCACCGGGACAGGGTTTCCTCGGCTACACCTTC.

The chain combines TRBV6-4 with TRBJ1-1; a weak D match, TRBD1 (6 bases). The CDR3 is 14 amino acids. Trimming pared 7 bases from V and 0 bases from J, leaving 12 bases between. From germline, CDR1 is MRHNA and CDR2 SNTAGT. CDR3 DNA sequence: TGTGCCAGCATCGGGACACCTATGAACACTGAAGCTTTCTTT. Protein: CASIGTPMNTEAFF.

The chain carries TRBV11-3 and TRBJ1-1; 8 bases fit TRBD1. The CDR3 runs to 15 residues. The V gene's germline CDR1 is SGHNT and CDR2 YENEEA. V shed 4 bases and J 0 bases; nucleotides not matched to a gene: 4. CDR3 protein: CASSSRTGMNTEAFF. As DNA, the CDR3 is TGTGCCAGCAGCTCACGGACAGGGATGAACACTGAAGCTTTCTTT.

The genes are TRBV18 and TRBJ1-3; tentatively, D is TRBD1 (5 bases). Trimming pared 6 bases from V and 0 bases from J, leaving 24 bases between. There are 19 residues in the CDR3. Germline V gene lookup returns CDR1 KGHSH and CDR2 LQKENI. The CDR3 DNA reads as TGTGCCAGCTCTGCCGAAATCGAAACCCCGACAGACTCTGGAAACACCATATATTTT. Amino acid sequence: CASSAEIETPTDSGNTIYF.